This TCR beta chain derives from a study of blood T cell repertoires in COVID-19. TCRdb's copy holds only in-frame clones and misses some; the assay was immunoSEQ multiplex PCR. Among under 250,000 clones listed, about 83% were seen once. Germline V lookup: CDR1 MNHEY, CDR2 SVGAGI. CDR3 length: 14 residues. The ends were cut back, 0 bases at V and 5 bases at J, with 11 bases in the middle. The clonotype comes from a man aged 35-49 years with active or convalescent COVID-19. The sequenced material came from peripheral blood. This rearrangement joins TRBV6-5 to TRBJ2-7; tentatively, D is TRBD2 (5 bases). The CDR3 DNA follows: TGTGCCAGCAGTTACTCGAGGGCTTTCCACGAGCAGTACTTC. Translation: CASSYSRAFHEQYF.